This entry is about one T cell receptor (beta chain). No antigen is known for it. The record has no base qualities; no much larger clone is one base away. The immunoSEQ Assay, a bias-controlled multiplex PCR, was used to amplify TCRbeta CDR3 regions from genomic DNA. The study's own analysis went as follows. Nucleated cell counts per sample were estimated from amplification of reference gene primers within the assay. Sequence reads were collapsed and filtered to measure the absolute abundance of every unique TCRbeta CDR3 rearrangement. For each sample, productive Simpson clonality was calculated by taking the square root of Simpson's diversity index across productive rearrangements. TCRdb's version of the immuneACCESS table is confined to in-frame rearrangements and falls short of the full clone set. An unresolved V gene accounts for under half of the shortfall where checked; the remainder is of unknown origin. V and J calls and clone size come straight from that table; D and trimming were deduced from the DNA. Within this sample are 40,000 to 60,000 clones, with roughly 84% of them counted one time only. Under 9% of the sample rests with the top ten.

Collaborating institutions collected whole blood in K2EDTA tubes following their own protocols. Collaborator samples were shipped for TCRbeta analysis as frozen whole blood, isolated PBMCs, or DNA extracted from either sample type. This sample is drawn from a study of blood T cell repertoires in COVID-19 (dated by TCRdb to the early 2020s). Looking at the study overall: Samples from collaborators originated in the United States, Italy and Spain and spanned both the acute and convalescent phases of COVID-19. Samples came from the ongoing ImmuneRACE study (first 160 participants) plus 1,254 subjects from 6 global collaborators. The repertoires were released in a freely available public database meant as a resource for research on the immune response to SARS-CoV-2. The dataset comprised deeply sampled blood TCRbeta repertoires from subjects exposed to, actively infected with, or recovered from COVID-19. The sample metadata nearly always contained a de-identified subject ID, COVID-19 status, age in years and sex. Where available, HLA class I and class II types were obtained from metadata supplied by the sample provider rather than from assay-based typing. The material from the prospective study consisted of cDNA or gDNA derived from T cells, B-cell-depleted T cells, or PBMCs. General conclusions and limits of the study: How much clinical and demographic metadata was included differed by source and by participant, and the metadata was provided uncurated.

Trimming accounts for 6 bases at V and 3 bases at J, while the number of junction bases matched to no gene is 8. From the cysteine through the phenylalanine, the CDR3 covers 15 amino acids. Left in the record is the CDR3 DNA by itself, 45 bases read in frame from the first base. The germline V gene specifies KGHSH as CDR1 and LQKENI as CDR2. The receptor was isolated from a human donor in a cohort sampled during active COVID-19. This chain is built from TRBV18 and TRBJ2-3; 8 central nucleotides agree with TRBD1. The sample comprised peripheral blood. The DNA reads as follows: TGTGCCAGCTCTCGACAGGGGATCGGGACAGATACGCAGTATTTT. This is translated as CASSRQGIGTDTQYF.